The subject of this entry is one TCR beta chain. The target antigen is unknown. This entry comes from a study of regulatory T cells in long-lasting Graves disease. General study findings and limits: Persistent cases favored TRBV28, TRBJ1-2 and TRBJ2-5. The work looked only at peripheral blood and did not look at thyroid tissue.

Indicated time point: persistent/refractory GD, antithyroid drugs over 5 years with positive TRAb. After RNA was extracted from PBMCs, the TCR library was made from it. In Xi'an, China, an endocrinology department was the source of patients. TCR beta libraries were built with iRepertoire HTBI primers and Arm-PCR of CDR3 regions. MiXCR, applied by TCRdb to the multiplex PCR reads, yields one record per CDR3 protein. The data hold hundreds of thousands of distinct CDR3 sequences, with 25% to 30% observed a single time. The V gene lost 5 bases and the J gene lost 6 bases, with 19 bases spanning the gap. The CDR3 totals 15 residues.

Sequenced material: peripheral blood mononuclear cells (PBMCs), taken when the disease was refractory, from a patient treated with antithyroid drugs. This TCR was sampled from a female donor with Graves disease. J is TRBJ1-1 and V is TRBV12-3 or TRBV12-4; D is uncertain. CDR3 coding DNA: TGTGCCAGCAGTCCCCGACGTGTTCCGGGCGCTGAAGCTTTCTTT. Its translation: CASSPRRVPGAEAFF.